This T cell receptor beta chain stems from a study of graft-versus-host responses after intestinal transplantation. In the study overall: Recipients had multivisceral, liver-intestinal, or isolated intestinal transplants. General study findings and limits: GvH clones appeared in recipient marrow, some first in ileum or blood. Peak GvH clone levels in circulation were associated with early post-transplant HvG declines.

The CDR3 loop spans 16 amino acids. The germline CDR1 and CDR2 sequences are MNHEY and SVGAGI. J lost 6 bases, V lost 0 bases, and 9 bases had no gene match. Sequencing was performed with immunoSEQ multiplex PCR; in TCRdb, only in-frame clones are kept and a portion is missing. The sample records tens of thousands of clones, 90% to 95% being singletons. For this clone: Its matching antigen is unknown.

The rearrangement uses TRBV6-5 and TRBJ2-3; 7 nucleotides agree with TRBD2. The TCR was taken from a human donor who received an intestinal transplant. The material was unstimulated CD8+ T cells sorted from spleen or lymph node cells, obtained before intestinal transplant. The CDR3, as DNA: TGTGCCAGCAGTTACTCTAGCGGGCCGAACCCTGATACGCAGTATTTT. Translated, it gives CASSYSSGPNPDTQYF.